These T cell receptor beta chains were read from a single sample in a study of OX40 agonist ivuxolimab in advanced cancers. This table comes from immunoSEQ multiplex PCR, and its TCRdb copy is limited to in-frame clones, with some not included. The sample lists 40,000 to 45,000 clones, roughly 80% occurring once. The specimen comprised CD4+ or CD8+ T cells sorted from blood, sampled in a trial of the OX40 agonist ivuxolimab. These receptors all come from an adult with an advanced solid tumor such as melanoma, head and neck, liver or kidney cancer. Each CDR3 is given with its conserved first and last residue. D genes are given only for firm matches. Clone size is given for some rows only: seen once, a few or many times, or a class if the clone is expanded.

D: -
V: TRBV27
size: -
J: TRBJ1-6
length: 15
CDR3: CASSLGSATNSPLHF
DNA: TGTGCCAGCAGTTTAGGGTCGGCGACAAATTCACCCCTCCACTTT

D: TRBD1
V: TRBV11-1
size: -
J: TRBJ1-2
length: 15
CDR3: CASSLDRTGYDGYTF
DNA: TGTGCCAGCAGCTTAGACCGGACAGGGTACGATGGCTACACCTTC

D: -
V: TRBV27
size: -
J: TRBJ2-3
length: 14
CDR3: CASSSPESTDTQYF
DNA: TGTGCCAGCAGTTCACCCGAGAGCACAGATACGCAGTATTTT

D: TRBD1
V: TRBV18
size: -
J: TRBJ2-2
length: 17
CDR3: CASSPQPTGVDTGELFF
DNA: TGTGCCAGCTCACCCCAACCGACAGGGGTAGACACCGGGGAGCTGTTTTTT

D: -
V: TRBV28
size: -
J: TRBJ1-1
length: 14
CDR3: CASSFRVRNTEAFF
DNA: TGTGCCAGCAGTTTCAGGGTTCGGAACACTGAAGCTTTCTTT

D: -
V: TRBV28
size: once
J: TRBJ1-2
length: 13
CDR3: CASSIPGRDGYTF
DNA: TGTGCCAGCAGTATACCGGGGCGGGATGGCTACACCTTC

D: -
V: TRBV30
size: -
J: TRBJ1-6
length: 13
CDR3: CAWQGRYNSPLHF
DNA: TGTGCCTGGCAGGGGCGCTATAATTCACCCCTCCACTTT

D: TRBD1
V: TRBV11-2
size: -
J: TRBJ2-1
length: 16
CDR3: CASSPRQGQLYNEQFF
DNA: TGTGCCAGCAGCCCCAGACAGGGACAACTCTACAATGAGCAGTTCTTC

D: -
V: TRBV4-1
size: -
J: TRBJ2-3
length: 16
CDR3: CASSRFLQGSTDTQYF
DNA: TGCGCCAGCAGCCGCTTTTTACAGGGAAGCACAGATACGCAGTATTTT

D: -
V: TRBV11-2
size: once
J: TRBJ2-7
length: 16
CDR3: CASSRFRAAKAYEQYF
DNA: TGTGCCAGCAGCCGCTTTCGGGCCGCAAAAGCCTACGAGCAGTACTTC

D: TRBD1
V: TRBV4-3
size: -
J: TRBJ1-2
length: 15
CDR3: CASSQEGRDRVGYTF
DNA: TGCGCCAGCAGCCAAGAAGGTCGGGACAGGGTTGGCTACACCTTC

D: -
V: TRBV12-2
size: -
J: TRBJ2-3
length: 16
CDR3: CASRLDLAGGRGVQYF
DNA: TGTGCAAGTCGCTTAGATCTAGCGGGGGGCCGGGGAGTGCAGTATTTT

D: TRBD1
V: TRBV2
size: few
J: TRBJ1-1
length: 14
CDR3: CASSVTGVNTEAFF
DNA: TGTGCCAGCAGTGTAACAGGGGTGAACACTGAAGCTTTCTTT

D: TRBD1
V: TRBV6-5
size: -
J: TRBJ2-2
length: 14
CDR3: CASGRDRGSGELFF
DNA: TGTGCCAGCGGAAGGGACAGGGGTTCCGGGGAGCTGTTTTTT

D: TRBD1
V: TRBV15
size: -
J: TRBJ1-4
length: 17
CDR3: CATSSRQGAKTNEKLFF
DNA: TGTGCCACCAGCAGCCGACAGGGGGCGAAGACTAATGAAAAACTGTTTTTT

D: -
V: TRBV7-9
size: few
J: TRBJ1-4
length: 13
CDR3: CATEIAGNEKLFF
DNA: TGTGCCACCGAGATCGCCGGTAATGAAAAACTGTTTTTT

D: TRBD2
V: TRBV10-3
size: -
J: TRBJ2-1
length: 13
CDR3: CAISPGGSGEQFF
DNA: TGTGCCATCAGTCCGGGGGGTAGCGGCGAGCAGTTCTTC

D: TRBD2
V: TRBV4-1
size: once
J: TRBJ2-7
length: 16
CDR3: CASSQDWASGGSEQYF
DNA: TGCGCCAGCAGCCAAGATTGGGCTAGCGGGGGGTCTGAGCAGTACTTC

D: TRBD1
V: TRBV14
size: -
J: TRBJ2-2
length: 17
CDR3: CASSNRQGAILTGELFF
DNA: TGTGCCAGCAGCAATCGTCAGGGGGCCATTCTTACCGGGGAGCTGTTTTTT

D: -
V: TRBV5-1
size: -
J: TRBJ2-7
length: 17
CDR3: CASSLDMGDARYYEQYF
DNA: TGCGCCAGCAGCTTAGATATGGGGGACGCAAGATACTACGAGCAGTACTTC

D: TRBD2
V: TRBV28
size: -
J: TRBJ2-7
length: 19
CDR3: CASSSRGGNLRRTPYEQYF
DNA: TGTGCCAGCAGTTCGCGGGGGGGCAATTTACGACGTACACCCTACGAGCAGTACTTC

D: -
V: TRBV2
size: -
J: TRBJ2-7
length: 14
CDR3: CASSEGVSVGEQYF
DNA: TGTGCCAGCAGCGAAGGGGTGTCGGTGGGCGAGCAGTACTTC

D: TRBD2
V: TRBV5-1
size: -
J: TRBJ2-7
length: 15
CDR3: CASSPGLAKFYEQYF
DNA: TGCGCCAGCAGCCCGGGACTAGCGAAATTTTACGAGCAGTACTTC

D: -
V: TRBV30
size: few
J: TRBJ1-1
length: 13
CDR3: CAWSKTEVAEAFF
DNA: TGTGCCTGGAGTAAGACAGAGGTCGCTGAAGCTTTCTTT

D: -
V: TRBV19
size: -
J: TRBJ1-1
length: 14
CDR3: CASSMSTGNTEAFF
DNA: TGTGCCAGTAGTATGTCGACAGGGAACACTGAAGCTTTCTTT

D: TRBD1
V: TRBV19
size: -
J: TRBJ2-2
length: 17
CDR3: CASSIRQQGWNTGELFF
DNA: TGTGCCAGTAGTATTCGTCAACAGGGGTGGAACACCGGGGAGCTGTTTTTT

D: TRBD1
V: TRBV15
size: -
J: TRBJ2-3
length: 15
CDR3: CATSRGGQGTDTQYF
DNA: TGTGCCACCAGCAGAGGGGGACAGGGCACAGATACGCAGTATTTT

D: -
V: TRBV6-5
size: few
J: TRBJ1-2
length: 12
CDR3: CASSYGEYGYTF
DNA: TGTGCCAGCAGTTACGGAGAGTATGGCTACACCTTC

D: -
V: TRBV2
size: -
J: TRBJ1-5
length: 14
CDR3: CASSRQDFNQPQHF
DNA: TGTGCCAGCAGCCGACAGGATTTCAATCAGCCCCAGCATTTT

D: TRBD2
V: TRBV4-3
size: -
J: TRBJ2-3
length: 16
CDR3: CASSSRGLAGPDTQYF
DNA: TGCGCCAGCAGCTCCCGAGGACTAGCGGGACCAGATACGCAGTATTTT

D: TRBD1
V: TRBV6-5
size: -
J: TRBJ1-4
length: 15
CDR3: CASRRQGRANEKLFF
DNA: TGTGCCAGCAGAAGACAGGGGAGGGCCAATGAAAAACTGTTTTTT

D: TRBD2
V: TRBV9
size: once
J: TRBJ2-2
length: 20
CDR3: CASSVAPSSRGGANTGELFF
DNA: TGTGCCAGCAGCGTAGCCCCCTCGTCCCGCGGGGGAGCGAACACCGGGGAGCTGTTTTTT

D: -
V: TRBV6-1
size: -
J: TRBJ1-2
length: 14
CDR3: CASTPSRPNYGYTF
DNA: TGTGCCAGCACCCCGAGCAGGCCGAACTATGGCTACACCTTC